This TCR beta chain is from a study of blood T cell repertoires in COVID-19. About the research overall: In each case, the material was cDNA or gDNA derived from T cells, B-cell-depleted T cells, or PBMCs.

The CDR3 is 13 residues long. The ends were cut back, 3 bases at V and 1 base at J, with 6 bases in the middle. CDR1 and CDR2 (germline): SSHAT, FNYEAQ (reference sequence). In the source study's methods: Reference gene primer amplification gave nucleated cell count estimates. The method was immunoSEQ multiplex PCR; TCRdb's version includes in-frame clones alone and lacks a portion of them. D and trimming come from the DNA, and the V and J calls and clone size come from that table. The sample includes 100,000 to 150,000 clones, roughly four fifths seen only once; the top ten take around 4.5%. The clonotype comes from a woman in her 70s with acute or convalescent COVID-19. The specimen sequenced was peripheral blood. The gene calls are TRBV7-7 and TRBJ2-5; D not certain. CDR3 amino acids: CASSFWAQETQYF. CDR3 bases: TGTGCCAGCAGCTTTTGGGCCCAAGAGACCCAGTACTTC.